These 22 T cell receptor beta chains were sequenced from one sample in a study of neurological immune-mediated disorders. MiXCR was run by TCRdb on the 5' RACE reads, yielding one entry per CDR3 protein. This table has about 42,000 distinct CDR3 sequences, about 22% appearing once. The time point here: technical triplicate 3. The material sequenced was PBMCs. Every receptor here comes from a man aged 60 to 75 with HTLV-1-associated myelopathy (HAM/TSP).

This clonotype occurred many times. This chain links TRBV12-3 or TRBV12-4 with TRBJ1-5; tentatively, D is TRBD1 (6 bases). The CDR3 spans 14 residues. V lost 5 bases to trimming and J lost 3 bases, with 11 bases between them. The chain's CDR3 is CASSRTVDNQPQHF. CDR3 nucleotides: TGTGCCAGCAGTCGGACAGTTGACAATCAGCCCCAGCATTTT.

In this sample, this clonotype turned up many times. The chain is built from TRBV10-2 and TRBJ2-1, with D perhaps TRBD1 or TRBD2 (5 bases each). V shed 3 bases and J shed 5 bases, with 17 bases lying between them. CDR3 length: 16 amino acids. Per germline, CDR1 WSHSY and CDR2 SAAADI. CDR3 sequence: CASSDVPGGANNEQFF. The CDR3 DNA sequence: TGCGCCAGCAGTGACGTTCCTGGGGGAGCGAACAATGAGCAGTTCTTC.

This clonotype was detected ten times or more. The CDR3 coding sequence is TGCAGCGTCCAAGCGGGAGCACCGGGGGAGCAGTACTTC. This codes for CSVQAGAPGEQYF. The J gene is TRBJ2-7, the V gene TRBV29-1; 8 bases fit TRBD2. The CDR3 is 13 residues long. Germline CDR1 SQVTM, CDR2 ANQGSEA. Trimming took 6 bases from V and 7 from J; bases not matched to a gene: 11.

This clonotype has ten or more counts. The chain has TRBV3-1 and TRBJ2-7; no reliable D call. Per the germline V gene, CDR1 is LGHDT and CDR2 is YNNKEL (reference sequence). V dropped 1 base and J dropped 2 bases, with 9 bases sitting between them. The CDR3 extends over 14 amino acids. The chain's CDR3 is CASSQVGPAYEQYF. CDR3 bases: TGTGCCAGCAGCCAAGTAGGGCCCGCCTACGAGCAGTACTTC.

The CDR3 loop reads CSVGGRGLSYNEQFF. CDR3 sequence (DNA): TGCAGCGTTGGGGGCAGGGGGCTCTCCTACAATGAGCAGTTCTTC. The chain couples TRBV29-1 to TRBJ2-1; 8 nucleotides match TRBD1. Trimming at V came to 4 bases and at J to 0 bases, leaving 5 bases not matched to a gene. Germline CDR1 is SQVTM and CDR2 is ANQGSEA. The CDR3 spans 15 residues.

On this clonotype itself: The junction shows a germline mismatch at one end, possibly a read error. The gene calls are TRBV29-1 and TRBJ2-3; 12 nucleotides match TRBD2. There are 15 residues in the CDR3. CDR1 and CDR2 from the germline V gene are SQVTM and ANQGSEA. The CDR3 nucleotides are TGCAGCGTTGAGACTAGCGGGAGTCCCACAGATACGCAGAATTTC. Translation: CSVETSGSPTDTQNF.

This clonotype was counted many times. The chain is built from TRBV7-6 and TRBJ2-1, with TRBD1 matching over 12 bases. In germline, CDR1 is SGHVS, CDR2 FNYEAQ. The CDR3 is made up of 16 amino acids. With V trimmed by 1 base and J by 8 bases, 6 bases remained unmatched. Here the CDR3 reads CASSLERGQGADEQFF. The CDR3 DNA follows: TGTGCCAGCAGCTTAGAACGGGGACAGGGGGCCGATGAGCAGTTCTTC.

This clonotype was counted at least ten times. The chain uses TRBV6-6 and TRBJ1-6; tentatively, D is TRBD1 (5 bases). The ends were cut back, 2 bases at V and 11 bases at J, with 13 bases in the middle. The CDR3 contains 14 residues. Germline V lookup: CDR1 MNHNY, CDR2 SVGAGI (reference sequence). The chain's CDR3 is CASSYGDLRAPLHF. The CDR3 DNA follows: TGTGCCAGCAGTTACGGGGACCTCAGGGCACCCCTCCACTTT.

This clonotype was seen at least ten times. The V gene is TRBV5-1, the J gene TRBJ2-4, with D possibly matching TRBD1 (6 bases). V dropped 0 bases and J dropped 0 bases, with 13 bases sitting between them. The V gene's germline CDR1 is SGHRS and CDR2 YFSETQ. This CDR3 has 17 residues. The CDR3 DNA reads as TGCGCCAGCAGCTTGGGGGACATCATTTTAGCCAAAAACATTCAGTACTTC. This gives the protein CASSLGDIILAKNIQYF.

V usage is TRBV12-3 or TRBV12-4 and J usage is TRBJ2-7, with D perhaps matching TRBD1 (6 bases). V gave up 6 bases and J gave up 0 bases, with 15 bases separating them. The CDR3 covers 15 residues. CDR3 nucleotides: TGTGCCAGCAGGATGGGGGCAGGGAGCTCCTACGAGCAGTACTTC. Protein product: CASRMGAGSSYEQYF.

This clonotype showed up many times. The chain carries TRBV9 and TRBJ1-1; 7 bases map to TRBD1. Germline-derived CDR1 and CDR2 are SGDLS and YYNGEE. V shed 0 bases, J shed 1 base, and the junction held 3 bases outside the gene matches. The CDR3 has 15 residues. The CDR3 DNA reads as TGTGCCAGCAGCGTAGAGACAGGGAGGAACACTGAAGCTTTCTTT. Translating gives CASSVETGRNTEAFF. Combining the CDR3 with reference TRBV9 and TRBJ1-1 gives the whole variable domain DSGVTQTPKHLITATGQRVTLRCSPRSGDLSVYWYQQSLDQGLQFLIQYYNGEERAKGNILERFSAQQFPDLHSELNLSSLELGDSALYFCASSVETGRNTEAFFGQGTRLTVV.

This clonotype was counted many times. Here the CDR3 DNA reads TGTGCCAGCAGCGTTGGGACGGTGAACACCGGGGAGCTGTTTTTT. This gives the protein CASSVGTVNTGELFF. The chain uses TRBV9 and TRBJ2-2; D may be TRBD1 or TRBD2 (5 bases each). Trimming stripped 2 bases from V and 1 base from J, with 9 bases between. Per germline, CDR1 SGDLS and CDR2 YYNGEE. The CDR3 sequence is 15 residues long.

At least ten counts were recorded for this clonotype. The chain combines TRBV5-1 with TRBJ2-5; TRBD2 agrees at 12 bases. The V segment lost 4 bases and the J segment 5 bases; nucleotides outside the gene matches: 9. Looked up from germline, CDR1 is SGHRS and CDR2 is YFSETQ. This CDR3 comprises 16 residues. The chain's CDR3 is CASSPRLAGDWETQYF. CDR3 nucleotides: TGCGCCAGCAGCCCGAGACTAGCGGGAGATTGGGAGACCCAGTACTTC. Supplemented by reference TRBV5-1 and TRBJ2-5, the full variable domain reads KAGVTQTPRYLIKTRGQQVTLSCSPISGHRSVSWYQQTPGQGLQFLFEYFSETQRNKGNFPGRFSGRQFSNSRSEMNVSTLELGDSALYLCASSPRLAGDWETQYFGPGTRLLVL.

Regarding this clonotype: A much larger clone differs from this one at a single base, so this may be a read error. CDR3 sequence reads: CTSSLSRTAEAFF. CDR3 nucleotides: TGTACCAGCAGCTTATCGCGGACAGCTGAAGCTTTCTTT. V gene TRBV11-2 combines with J gene TRBJ1-1, with TRBD1 as a possible D gene (6 bases). The germline V gene has CDR1 SGHAT and CDR2 FQNNGV. The CDR3 runs 13 residues. Supplemented by reference TRBV11-2 and TRBJ1-1, the full variable domain reads EAGVAQSPRYKIIEKRQSVAFWCNPISGHATLYWYQQILGQGPKLLIQFQNNGVVDDSQLPKDRFSAERLKGVDSTLKIQPAKLEDSAVYLCTSSLSRTAEAFFGQGTRLTVV.

This clonotype was seen ten or more times. The chain links TRBV5-1 to TRBJ2-7, with 7 bases that match TRBD2. CDR3 size: 14 residues. With 2 bases clipped from V and 7 bases from J, the junction kept 9 bases outside the gene matches. The germline CDR1 and CDR2 sequences are SGHRS and YFSETQ. The CDR3 here is CASSFGGRRGEQYF. CDR3 bases: TGCGCCAGCAGCTTCGGCGGGAGAAGGGGTGAGCAGTACTTC.

This clonotype was recorded at least ten times. The chain employs TRBV27 and TRBJ2-7; 14 nucleotides align to TRBD2. The V gene's germline CDR1 is MNHEY and CDR2 SMNVEV (reference sequence). V trimming: 4 bases; J trimming: 4 bases; junction bases outside the gene matches: 3. The CDR3 contains 15 residues. In nucleotides, the CDR3 is TGTGCCAGCAGTTCACGGACTAGCGGGAGGTACGAGCAGTACTTC. Translation gives CASSSRTSGRYEQYF.

This clonotype was recorded many times. The chain has TRBV2 and TRBJ1-2; D might be TRBD1 (5 bases). Trimming took 4 bases from V and 4 from J, leaving 10 bases between them. The CDR3 totals 13 residues. Germline V gives CDR1 SNHLY, CDR2 FYNNEI. The CDR3 nucleotides are TGTGCCAGCAGTGGGCAGGGTCTCTATGGCTACACCTTC. Translation: CASSGQGLYGYTF.

The table lists this clonotype with many counts. V is TRBV4-1 and J is TRBJ1-1; D might be TRBD1 (6 bases). The germline V and J ends were trimmed by 0 bases and 1 base, with 9 bases remaining between them. This CDR3 region has 15 residues. Germline-derived CDR1 and CDR2 are MGHRA and YSYEKL. CDR3 DNA sequence: TGCGCCAGCAGCCAAGACCTGACAGGGAACACTGAAGCTTTCTTT. Protein product: CASSQDLTGNTEAFF.

Regarding this clonotype: The germline gene is not matched at one end of the junction; a read error may be the cause. J is TRBJ2-6 and V is TRBV25-1; 8 bases map to TRBD1. The CDR3 length is 11 residues. Germline CDR1 and CDR2: MGHDK and SYGVNS. DNA of the CDR3: TGTGCCAGCCAGGGGGCCGACGTCCTGAATTTC. It codes for CASQGADVLNF.

This clonotype has more than one count but fewer than ten. The chain uses TRBV29-1 and TRBJ2-1; tentatively, D is TRBD2 (6 bases). The CDR3 loop spans 13 amino acids. Looked up from germline, CDR1 is SQVTM and CDR2 is ANQGSEA. Trimming removed 2 bases from V and 12 bases from J, with 17 bases in between. Written as DNA, the CDR3 is TGCAGCGTTGAATACGGACTACTACAAGGGCAGTTCTTC. Translated: CSVEYGLLQGQFF.

The chain carries TRBV9 and TRBJ2-5, with D perhaps TRBD2 (5 bases). In germline, CDR1 is SGDLS, CDR2 YYNGEE. The CDR3 has 15 amino acids. The ends were cut back, 0 bases at V and 1 base at J, with 10 bases in the middle. The CDR3 region is CASSVASSGQETQYF. DNA of the CDR3: TGTGCCAGCAGCGTAGCTTCCAGCGGCCAAGAGACCCAGTACTTC.

In this sample, this clonotype turned up many times. The rearrangement links TRBV29-1 to TRBJ1-1, with 7 bases identical to TRBD1. The CDR3 runs to 16 residues. From germline, CDR1 is SQVTM and CDR2 ANQGSEA. Losses at the gene ends were 6 bases for V and 1 base for J; bases not matched to a gene: 14. CDR3 in DNA: TGCAGCGTCGGGACAGAGGGGTTGGGCCGGAACACTGAAGCTTTCTTT. Translation: CSVGTEGLGRNTEAFF.